Below are 10 T cell receptor beta chains sequenced from a single sample in a study of T cells in localized non-small cell lung cancer. Only in-frame clones appear in the TCRdb table, and some are missing; sequencing was by immunoSEQ multiplex PCR. Of about 15,000 clones detected, approximately 85% appear once; the ten largest clones hold under 30%. The sample consisted of peripheral blood, taken before any cancer treatment. The origin of the receptors is a female donor older than 55 with stage I squamous cell lung carcinoma.

J is TRBJ1-6 and V is TRBV4-1; D not resolved. The CDR3 contains 14 residues. Per the germline V gene, CDR1 is MGHRA and CDR2 is YSYEKL. Between the trimmed V and J ends, which lost 0 bases and 6 bases, there was a span of 6 bases. The CDR3 loop is CASSQELGNSPLHF. CDR3 sequence (DNA): TGCGCCAGCAGCCAAGAGTTAGGTAATTCACCCCTCCACTTT.

V is TRBV6-5 and J is TRBJ1-2; D possibly corresponds to TRBD1 (6 bases). The length of the CDR3 is 13 residues. Germline-derived CDR1 and CDR2 are MNHEY and SVGAGI. V was cut by 6 bases and J by 4 bases, with 12 bases left in between. Here the CDR3 DNA reads TGTGCCAGCAGCCCGGACAGAAGCTATGGCTACACCTTC. Encoded protein: CASSPDRSYGYTF.

This CDR3 is CASSLVYGPGTEAFF. The CDR3 nucleotides are TGTGCCAGCAGCTTAGTTTACGGACCAGGGACTGAAGCTTTCTTT. The V and J genes are TRBV11-2 and TRBJ1-1, with D possibly TRBD1 on 5 matching bases. V lost 1 base, J lost 5 bases, and 14 bases lay in between. From germline, CDR1 is SGHAT and CDR2 FQNNGV. This CDR3 has 15 residues.

This chain connects TRBV27 to TRBJ1-3, with D possibly matching TRBD1 (6 bases). Germline assignment: CDR1 MNHEY and CDR2 SMNVEV (reference sequence). V gave up 5 bases and J gave up 3 bases, with 14 bases separating them. This CDR3 has 15 residues. DNA for the CDR3: TGTGCCAGCAGTCGCGCTAACAGGGTTGGAAACACCATATATTTT. It specifies CASSRANRVGNTIYF.

V and J are TRBV6-5 and TRBJ1-2; D may be TRBD1 (5 bases). Germline-derived CDR1 and CDR2 are MNHEY and SVGAGI. V was pared by 2 bases and J by 6 bases, with 10 bases between. The CDR3 covers 13 residues. CDR3 bases: TGTGCCAGCAGTTACAGGGGAGAGGATGGCTACACCTTC. This encodes CASSYRGEDGYTF.

The chain joins TRBV6-6 to TRBJ1-1, with TRBD1 identical over 7 bases. CDR3 length: 13 amino acids. The junction had 6 bases not matched to a gene; V was cut back by 7 bases and J by 4 bases. Germline V gene data show CDR1 as MNHNY and CDR2 as SVGAGI (reference sequence). The CDR3 sequence: CASNKQGSTEAFF. In nucleotides, the CDR3 is TGTGCCAGCAACAAACAGGGGAGCACTGAAGCTTTCTTT.

The chain links TRBV11-3 to TRBJ2-1; 9 nucleotides match TRBD1. V shed 4 bases, J shed 8 bases, and the junction held 9 bases outside the gene matches. The CDR3 spans 15 residues. The germline V gene has CDR1 SGHNT and CDR2 YENEEA. This CDR3 reads CASSSGQGRGHEQFF. The CDR3 DNA follows: TGTGCCAGCAGCTCGGGACAGGGCCGGGGGCATGAGCAGTTCTTC.

The J gene is TRBJ2-6, the V gene TRBV11-2; no reliable D call. V was shortened by 1 base and J by 0 bases, with 10 bases between the two germline ends. This CDR3 has 17 amino acids. The germline V gene has CDR1 SGHAT and CDR2 FQNNGV. The CDR3 protein is CASSLGAPGSGANVLTF. For the CDR3, the DNA is TGTGCCAGCAGCTTAGGGGCTCCGGGCTCTGGGGCCAACGTCCTGACTTTC.

This clone was observed a few times. The gene calls are TRBV6-1 and TRBJ1-1; 7 nucleotides align to TRBD1. The germline CDR1 and CDR2 sequences are MNHNS and SASEGT. With 5 bases clipped from V and 6 bases from J, the junction kept 6 bases outside the gene matches. This CDR3 region has 13 residues. The CDR3 region is CASSPGGLSEAFF. In DNA form, the CDR3 reads TGTGCCAGCAGTCCAGGGGGGCTTTCTGAAGCTTTCTTT.

The rearrangement uses TRBV19 and TRBJ1-1; possibly TRBD1 for D (6 bases). The CDR3 is 11 amino acids. The germline V gene encodes CDR1 LNHDA and CDR2 SQIVND (reference sequence). Trimming cost V 7 bases and J 5 bases, with 8 bases left between them. The CDR3 loop reads CASIQGTEAFF. DNA for the CDR3: TGTGCCAGTATCCAGGGGACTGAAGCTTTCTTT.